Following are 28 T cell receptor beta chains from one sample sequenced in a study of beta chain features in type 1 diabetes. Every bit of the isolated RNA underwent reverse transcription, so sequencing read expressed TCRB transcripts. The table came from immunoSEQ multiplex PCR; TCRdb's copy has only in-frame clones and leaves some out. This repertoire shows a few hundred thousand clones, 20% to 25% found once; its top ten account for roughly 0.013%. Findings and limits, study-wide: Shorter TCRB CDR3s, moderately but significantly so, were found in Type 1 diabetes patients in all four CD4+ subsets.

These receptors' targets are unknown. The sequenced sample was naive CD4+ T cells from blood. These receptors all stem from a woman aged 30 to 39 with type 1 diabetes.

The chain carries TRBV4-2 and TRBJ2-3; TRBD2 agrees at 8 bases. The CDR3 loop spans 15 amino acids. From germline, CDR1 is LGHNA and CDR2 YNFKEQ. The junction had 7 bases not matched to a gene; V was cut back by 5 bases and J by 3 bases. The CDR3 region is CASSVVAGLTDTQYF. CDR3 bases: TGTGCCAGCAGCGTAGTAGCGGGGCTGACAGATACGCAGTATTTT.

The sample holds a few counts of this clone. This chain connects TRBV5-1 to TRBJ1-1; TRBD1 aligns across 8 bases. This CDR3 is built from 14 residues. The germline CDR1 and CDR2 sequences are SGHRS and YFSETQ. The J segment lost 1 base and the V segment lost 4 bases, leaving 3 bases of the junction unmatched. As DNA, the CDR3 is TGCGCCAGCAGCCGACAGGGGCAGAACACTGAAGCTTTCTTT. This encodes CASSRQGQNTEAFF.

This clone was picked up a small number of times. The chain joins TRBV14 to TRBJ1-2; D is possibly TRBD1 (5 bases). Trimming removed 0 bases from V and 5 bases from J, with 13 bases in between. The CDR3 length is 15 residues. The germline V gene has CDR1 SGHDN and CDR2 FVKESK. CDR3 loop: CASSQDLGQLYGYTF. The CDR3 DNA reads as TGTGCCAGCAGCCAAGATTTGGGGCAACTATATGGCTACACCTTC.

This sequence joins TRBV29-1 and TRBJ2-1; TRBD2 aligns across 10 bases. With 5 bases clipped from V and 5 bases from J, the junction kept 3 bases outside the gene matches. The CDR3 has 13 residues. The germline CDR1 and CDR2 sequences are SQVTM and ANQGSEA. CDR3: CSVQGLADNEQFF. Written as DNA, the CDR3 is TGCAGCGTTCAAGGACTAGCGGACAATGAGCAGTTCTTC.

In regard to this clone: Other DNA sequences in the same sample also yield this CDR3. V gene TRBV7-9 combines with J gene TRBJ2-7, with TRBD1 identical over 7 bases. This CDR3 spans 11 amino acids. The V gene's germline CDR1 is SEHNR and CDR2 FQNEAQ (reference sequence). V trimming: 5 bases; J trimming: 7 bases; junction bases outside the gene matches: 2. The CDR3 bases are TGTGCCAGCAGCCGACAGGGAGAGCAGTACTTC. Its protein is CASSRQGEQYF.

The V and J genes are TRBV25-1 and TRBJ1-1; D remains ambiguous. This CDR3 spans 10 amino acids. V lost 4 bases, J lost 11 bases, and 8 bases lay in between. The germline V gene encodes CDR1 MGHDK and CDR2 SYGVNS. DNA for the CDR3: TGTGCCAGCAGTGCTTATATGGCTTTCTTT. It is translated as CASSAYMAFF.

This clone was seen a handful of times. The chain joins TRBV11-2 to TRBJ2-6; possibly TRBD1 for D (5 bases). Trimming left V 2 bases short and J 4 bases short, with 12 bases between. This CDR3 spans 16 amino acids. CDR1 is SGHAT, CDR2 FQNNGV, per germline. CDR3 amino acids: CASSLRTTSGANVLTF. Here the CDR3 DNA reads TGTGCCAGCAGCTTAAGGACAACCTCGGGGGCCAACGTCCTGACTTTC. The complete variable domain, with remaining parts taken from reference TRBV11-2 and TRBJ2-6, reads EAGVAQSPRYKIIEKRQSVAFWCNPISGHATLYWYQQILGQGPKLLIQFQNNGVVDDSQLPKDRFSAERLKGVDSTLKIQPAKLEDSAVYLCASSLRTTSGANVLTFGAGSRLTVL.

CDR3 sequence reads: CASSIDFNEQFF. Here the CDR3 DNA reads TGTGCCAGCAGTATCGACTTCAATGAGCAGTTCTTC. The V and J genes are TRBV2 and TRBJ2-1; D is unclear. Trimming removed 5 bases from V and 6 bases from J, with 8 bases in between. This CDR3 comprises 12 residues. Germline V lookup: CDR1 SNHLY, CDR2 FYNNEI.

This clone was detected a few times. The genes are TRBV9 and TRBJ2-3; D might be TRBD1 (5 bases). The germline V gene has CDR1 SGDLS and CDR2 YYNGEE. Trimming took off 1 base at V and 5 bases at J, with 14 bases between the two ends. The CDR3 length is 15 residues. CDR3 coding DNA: TGTGCCAGCAGCGTATTGATGCAGGGCGAAGATACGCAGTATTTT. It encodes CASSVLMQGEDTQYF.

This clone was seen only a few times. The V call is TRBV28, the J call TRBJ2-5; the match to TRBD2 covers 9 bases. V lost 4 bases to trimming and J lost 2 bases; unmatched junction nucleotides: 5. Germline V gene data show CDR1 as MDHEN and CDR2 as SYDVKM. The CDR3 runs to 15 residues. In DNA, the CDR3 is TGTGCCAGCAGTTCTCTAGCGGGGATTCAAGAGACCCAGTACTTC. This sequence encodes CASSSLAGIQETQYF.

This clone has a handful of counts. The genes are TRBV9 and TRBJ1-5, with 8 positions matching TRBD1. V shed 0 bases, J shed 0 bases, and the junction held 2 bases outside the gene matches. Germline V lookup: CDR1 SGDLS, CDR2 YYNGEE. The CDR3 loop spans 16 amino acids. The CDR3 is CASSVGTGYSNQPQHF. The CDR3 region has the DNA TGTGCCAGCAGCGTAGGGACAGGGTATAGCAATCAGCCCCAGCATTTT.

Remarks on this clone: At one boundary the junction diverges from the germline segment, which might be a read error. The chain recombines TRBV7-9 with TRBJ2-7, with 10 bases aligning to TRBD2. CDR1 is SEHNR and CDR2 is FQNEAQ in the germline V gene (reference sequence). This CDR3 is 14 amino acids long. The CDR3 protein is CASSLDMTSGRKDF. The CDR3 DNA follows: TGTGCCAGCAGCTTAGATATGACTAGCGGGCGAAAGGACTTC.

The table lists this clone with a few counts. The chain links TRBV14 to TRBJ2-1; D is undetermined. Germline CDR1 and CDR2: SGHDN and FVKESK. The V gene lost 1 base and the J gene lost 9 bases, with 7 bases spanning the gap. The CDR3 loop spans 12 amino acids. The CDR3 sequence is CASSQGPLEQFF. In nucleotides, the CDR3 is TGTGCCAGCAGCCAAGGGCCGCTTGAGCAGTTCTTC.

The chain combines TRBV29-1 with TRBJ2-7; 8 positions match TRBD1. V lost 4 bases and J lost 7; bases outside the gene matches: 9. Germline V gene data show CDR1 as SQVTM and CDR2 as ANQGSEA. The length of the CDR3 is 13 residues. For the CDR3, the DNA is TGCAGCGTTGTGGGGACAGGTGGGAGAGAGCAGTACTTC. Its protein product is CSVVGTGGREQYF.

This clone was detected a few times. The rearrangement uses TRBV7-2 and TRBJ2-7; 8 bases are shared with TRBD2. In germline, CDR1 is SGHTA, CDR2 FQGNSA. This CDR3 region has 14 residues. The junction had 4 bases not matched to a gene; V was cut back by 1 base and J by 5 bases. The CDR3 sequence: CASSLVSGRHEQYF. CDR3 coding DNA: TGTGCCAGCAGCTTAGTCAGCGGGAGACACGAGCAGTACTTC.

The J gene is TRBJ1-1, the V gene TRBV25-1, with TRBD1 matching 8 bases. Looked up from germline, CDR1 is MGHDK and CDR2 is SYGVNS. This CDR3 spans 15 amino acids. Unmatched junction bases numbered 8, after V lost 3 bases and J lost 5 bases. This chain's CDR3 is CASSDPRTGNTEAFF. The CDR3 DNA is TGTGCCAGCAGTGACCCTCGGACAGGGAATACTGAAGCTTTCTTT.

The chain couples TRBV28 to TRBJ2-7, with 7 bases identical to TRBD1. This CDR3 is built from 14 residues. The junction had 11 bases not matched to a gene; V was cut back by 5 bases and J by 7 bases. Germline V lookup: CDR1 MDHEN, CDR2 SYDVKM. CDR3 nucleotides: TGTGCCAGCAGTCCCCCCGACAGGGCCGGAGAGCAGTACTTC. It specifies CASSPPDRAGEQYF. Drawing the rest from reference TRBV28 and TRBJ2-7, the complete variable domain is DVKVTQSSRYLVKRTGEKVFLECVQDMDHENMFWYRQDPGLGLRLIYFSYDVKMKEKGDIPEGYSVSREKKERFSLILESASTNQTSMYLCASSPPDRAGEQYFGPGTRLTVT.

CDR3 amino acids: CASSPGGDTQYF. The CDR3 region has the DNA TGTGCCAGCAGCCCCGGGGGAGATACGCAGTATTTT. The rearrangement joins TRBV7-2 to TRBJ2-3; D perhaps matches TRBD2 (6 bases). Germline V gives CDR1 SGHTA, CDR2 FQGNSA. With 5 bases removed from V and 5 bases from J, the gap between germline ends came to 8 bases. This CDR3 has 12 residues.

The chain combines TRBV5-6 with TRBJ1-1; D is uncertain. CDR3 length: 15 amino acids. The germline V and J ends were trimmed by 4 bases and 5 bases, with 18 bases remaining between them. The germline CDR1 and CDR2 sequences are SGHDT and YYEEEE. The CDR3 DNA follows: TGTGCCAGCAGCCGGAATTTTTATCGGAGGACTGAAGCTTTCTTT. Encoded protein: CASSRNFYRRTEAFF.

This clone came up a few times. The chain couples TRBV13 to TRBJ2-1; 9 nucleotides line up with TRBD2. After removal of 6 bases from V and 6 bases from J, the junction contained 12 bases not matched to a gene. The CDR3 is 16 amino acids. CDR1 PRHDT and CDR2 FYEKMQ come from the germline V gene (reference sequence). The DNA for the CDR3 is TGTGCCAGCAGAAATGGGCGCGGGAGGGCCTTCAATGAGCAGTTCTTC. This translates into CASRNGRGRAFNEQFF.

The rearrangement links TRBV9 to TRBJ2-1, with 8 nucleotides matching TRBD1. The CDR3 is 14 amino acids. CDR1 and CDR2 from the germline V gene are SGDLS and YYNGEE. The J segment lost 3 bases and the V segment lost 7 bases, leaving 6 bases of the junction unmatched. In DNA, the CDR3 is TGTGCCAGCCTTCAGGGGGCTTACTACAATGAGCAGTTCTTC. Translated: CASLQGAYYNEQFF.

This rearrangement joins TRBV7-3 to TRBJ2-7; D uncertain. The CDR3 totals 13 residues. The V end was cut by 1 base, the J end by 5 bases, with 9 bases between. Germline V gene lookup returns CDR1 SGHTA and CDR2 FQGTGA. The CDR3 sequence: CASSLSRADEQYF. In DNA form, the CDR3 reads TGTGCCAGCAGCTTAAGTCGCGCGGACGAGCAGTACTTC.

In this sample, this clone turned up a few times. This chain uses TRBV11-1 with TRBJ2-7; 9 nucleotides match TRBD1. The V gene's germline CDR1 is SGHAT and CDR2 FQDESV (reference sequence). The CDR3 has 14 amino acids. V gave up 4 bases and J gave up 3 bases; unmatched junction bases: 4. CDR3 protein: CASSSTGGDYEQYF. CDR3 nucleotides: TGTGCCAGCAGCTCGACAGGGGGGGACTACGAGCAGTACTTC.

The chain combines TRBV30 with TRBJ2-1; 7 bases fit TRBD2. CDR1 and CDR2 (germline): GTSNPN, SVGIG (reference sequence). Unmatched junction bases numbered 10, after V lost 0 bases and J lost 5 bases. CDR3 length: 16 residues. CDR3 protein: CAWSVPWGGPNNEQFF. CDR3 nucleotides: TGTGCCTGGAGTGTACCTTGGGGAGGGCCTAACAATGAGCAGTTCTTC.

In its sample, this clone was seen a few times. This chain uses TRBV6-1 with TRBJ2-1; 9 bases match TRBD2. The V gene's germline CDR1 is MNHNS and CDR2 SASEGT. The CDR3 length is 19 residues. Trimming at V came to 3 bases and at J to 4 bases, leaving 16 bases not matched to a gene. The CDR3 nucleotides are TGTGCCAGCAGTGAGGGGAGCGGGAGGAACTTCGGGGGATACAATGAGCAGTTCTTC. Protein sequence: CASSEGSGRNFGGYNEQFF.

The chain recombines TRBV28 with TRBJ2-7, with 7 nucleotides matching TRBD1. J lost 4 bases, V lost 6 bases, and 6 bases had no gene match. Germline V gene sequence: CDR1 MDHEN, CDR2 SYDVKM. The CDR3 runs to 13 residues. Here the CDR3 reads CASSTGTVYEQYF. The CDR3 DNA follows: TGTGCCAGCAGCACTGGGACAGTATACGAGCAGTACTTC.

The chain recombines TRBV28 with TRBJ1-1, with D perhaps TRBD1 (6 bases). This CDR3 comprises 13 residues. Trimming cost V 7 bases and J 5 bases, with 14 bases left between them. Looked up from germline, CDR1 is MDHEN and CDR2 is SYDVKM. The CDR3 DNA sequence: TGTGCCAGCATTAACCAGGGGTGGACTGAAGCTTTCTTT. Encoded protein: CASINQGWTEAFF.

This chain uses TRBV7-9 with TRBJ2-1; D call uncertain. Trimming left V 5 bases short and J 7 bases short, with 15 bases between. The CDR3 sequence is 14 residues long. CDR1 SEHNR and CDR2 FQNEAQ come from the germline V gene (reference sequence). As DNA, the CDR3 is TGTGCCAGCAGCCACGACTCGGCGGCTAATGAGCAGTTCTTC. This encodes CASSHDSAANEQFF.